This note documents a single T cell receptor beta chain sequence. It has no known antigen specificity. No quality values exist for individual bases; no much larger clone is one base distant. Deep-resolution immunoSEQ TCR-beta sequencing was performed on DNA from uncultured naive and memory CD4+ T cells. Turning to the authors' computational methods: During preprocessing, nonproductive sequences were discarded, as were any CDR3s that did not begin with C, did not end with F or W, or were shorter than 7 amino acids. Cultured and uncultured naive and memory CD4+ repertoires were searched for previously identified spike- and CEF-reactive CDR3s. After three terminal residues were trimmed from each end, CDR3 homology was quantified as pairwise Levenshtein distance using the stringdist R package. In its TCRdb copy, this immuneACCESS table keeps in-frame sequences only and misses some clones. Where compared with another copy, unresolved V genes explain less than half of these, and the others have no known cause. The V and J calls and clone size are taken from that table; D and trimming were inferred from the DNA. Across this sample there are about 54,000 clones, with 92% seen only once. The ten largest clones take up about 0.36% of the sample.

The sample originates from a study of CD4 T cells in relation to SARS-CoV-2 and coronaviruses (dated by TCRdb to the early 2020s). Background for the entire study: A median age of approximately 40 years, with a range of 21 to 72 years, was recorded for the full convalescent cohort of over ten patients. Among the approximately twelve convalescent patients, 8 males and 4 females were included, and two of the subjects were Hispanic. Shared crossreactive spike epitopes were mapped to their HLA restriction using patient-derived lymphoblastoid cell lines. At the level of individual TCR clonotypes, the study evaluated whether memory CD4+ T cells crossreact between the spike proteins of SARS-CoV-2 and those of common cold coronaviruses. Samples from a few pre-COVID donors and the naive versus memory experiments were sequenced with the Adaptive Biotechnologies TCR-sequencing kit; other data were Illumina-based. A different, Illumina-based TCR-beta assay was used to sequence expansion assays from other donors in the study.

Points the paper makes about the study in general: Since the crossreactivity analysis centred on spike protein, crossreactivity against other viral proteins was not assessed. No donor contributed both pre-pandemic and post-infection samples, which limited tracing the source of pre-existing responses. Compared with monoreactive clones, crossreactive clones had significantly weaker SARS-CoV-2-driven expansion, a result consistent with antigenic imprinting. Naive versus memory sequencing indicated the assay detects memory recall responses rather than primary responses primed during culture. Memory CD4+ clonotypes crossrecognizing SARS-CoV-2 and at least one common cold coronavirus spike were found in approximately 65% of donors. Small numbers of patients and of tested TCRs were a limitation of the study.

Naive and memory CD4+ T cells were separated from cryopreserved PBMCs by first enriching for CD4 and then performing EasySep naive CD4+ T cell enrichment. Ficoll-Paque PLUS gradient centrifugation was used to isolate PBMCs from either whole blood or leukapheresis product. PBMCs were either cryopreserved at -140°C or used fresh in the expansion assay. The QIAamp Micro DNA Kit was used to extract genomic DNA from the CD4+ T cells. CDR1 SEHNR and CDR2 FQNEAQ are derived from the germline V gene (reference sequence). The CDR3 goes from the cysteine to the phenylalanine over 13 residues. Left in the record is the CDR3 DNA by itself, 39 bases read in frame from the first base. V is pared back by 6 bases and J by 7 bases, with 12 bases lying between the germline termini.

This chain is built from TRBV7-9 and TRBJ2-2; the D gene is possibly TRBD1, with 5 bases matching. The receptor's source is an adult with COVID-19. Sequencing was performed on naive CD4+ T cells from PBMCs. This sample's cell subset or site label indicates: naive CD4+ T cells isolated by negative enrichment. CDR3 reads: CASSSTGNGELFF. The DNA sequence is TGTGCCAGCAGTAGTACAGGAAACGGGGAGCTGTTTTTT.